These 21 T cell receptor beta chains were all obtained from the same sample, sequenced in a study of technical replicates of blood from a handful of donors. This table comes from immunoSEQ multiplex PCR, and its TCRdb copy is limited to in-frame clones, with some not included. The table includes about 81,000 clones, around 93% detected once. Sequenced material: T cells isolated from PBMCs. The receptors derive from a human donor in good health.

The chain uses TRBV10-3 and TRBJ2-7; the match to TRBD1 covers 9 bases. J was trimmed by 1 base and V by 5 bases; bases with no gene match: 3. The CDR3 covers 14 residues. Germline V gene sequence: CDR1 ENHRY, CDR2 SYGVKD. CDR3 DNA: TGTGCCATCAGTAGGACAGGGGATTCCTACGAGCAGTACTTC. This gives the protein CAISRTGDSYEQYF.

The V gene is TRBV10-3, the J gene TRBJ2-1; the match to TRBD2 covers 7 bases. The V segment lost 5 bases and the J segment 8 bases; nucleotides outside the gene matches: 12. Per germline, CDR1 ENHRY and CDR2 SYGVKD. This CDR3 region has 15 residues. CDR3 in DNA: TGTGCCATCAGTCTACGGGGCGGGAGTGGAGATGAGCAGTTCTTC. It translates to CAISLRGGSGDEQFF.

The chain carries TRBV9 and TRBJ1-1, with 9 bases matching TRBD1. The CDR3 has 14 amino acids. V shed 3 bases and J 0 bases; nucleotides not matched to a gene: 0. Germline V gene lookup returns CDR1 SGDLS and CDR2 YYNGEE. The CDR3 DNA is TGTGCCAGCAGCGGGACAGGGGTGAACACTGAAGCTTTCTTT. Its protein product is CASSGTGVNTEAFF. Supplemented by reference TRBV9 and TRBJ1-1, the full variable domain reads DSGVTQTPKHLITATGQRVTLRCSPRSGDLSVYWYQQSLDQGLQFLIQYYNGEERAKGNILERFSAQQFPDLHSELNLSSLELGDSALYFCASSGTGVNTEAFFGQGTRLTVV.

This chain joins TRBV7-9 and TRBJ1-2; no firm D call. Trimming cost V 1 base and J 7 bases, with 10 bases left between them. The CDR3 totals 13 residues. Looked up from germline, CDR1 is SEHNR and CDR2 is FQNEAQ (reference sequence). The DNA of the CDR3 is TGTGCCAGCAGCTTAGAGGTCGAGGGTGGCTACACCTTC. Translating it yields CASSLEVEGGYTF. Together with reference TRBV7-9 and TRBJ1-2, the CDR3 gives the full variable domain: DTGVSQNPRHKITKRGQNVTFRCDPISEHNRLYWYRQTLGQGPEFLTYFQNEAQLEKSRLLSDRFSAERPKGSFSTLEIQRTEQGDSAMYLCASSLEVEGGYTFGSGTRLTVV.

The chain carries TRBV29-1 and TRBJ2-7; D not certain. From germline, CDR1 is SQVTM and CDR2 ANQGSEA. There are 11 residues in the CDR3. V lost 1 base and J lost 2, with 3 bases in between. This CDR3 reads CSVEGPYEQYF. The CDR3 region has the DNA TGCAGCGTTGAAGGGCCCTACGAGCAGTACTTC.

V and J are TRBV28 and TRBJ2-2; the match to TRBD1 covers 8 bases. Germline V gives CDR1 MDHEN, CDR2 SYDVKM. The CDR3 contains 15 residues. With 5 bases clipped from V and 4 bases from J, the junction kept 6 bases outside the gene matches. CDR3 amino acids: CASSHQGAGTGELFF. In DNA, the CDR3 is TGTGCCAGCAGTCATCAGGGGGCGGGCACCGGGGAGCTGTTTTTT. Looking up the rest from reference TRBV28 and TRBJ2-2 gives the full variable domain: DVKVTQSSRYLVKRTGEKVFLECVQDMDHENMFWYRQDPGLGLRLIYFSYDVKMKEKGDIPEGYSVSREKKERFSLILESASTNQTSMYLCASSHQGAGTGELFFGEGSRLTVL.

The CDR3 region has the DNA TGTGCCAGCAGCTTAGATCGGGTAAATGAGCAGTTCTTC. Amino acids: CASSLDRVNEQFF. The chain employs TRBV11-2 and TRBJ2-1, with D uncertain. V lost 0 bases and J 7 bases, leaving 7 bases between the germline ends. The CDR3 consists of 13 residues. Germline CDR1 is SGHAT and CDR2 is FQNNGV.

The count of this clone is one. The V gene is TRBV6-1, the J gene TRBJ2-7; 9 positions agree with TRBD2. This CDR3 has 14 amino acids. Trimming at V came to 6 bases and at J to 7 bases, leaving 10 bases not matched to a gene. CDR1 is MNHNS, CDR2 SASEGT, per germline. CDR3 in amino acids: CASRYSGGSGEQYF. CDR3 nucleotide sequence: TGTGCCAGCAGGTACAGCGGGGGGTCCGGAGAGCAGTACTTC.

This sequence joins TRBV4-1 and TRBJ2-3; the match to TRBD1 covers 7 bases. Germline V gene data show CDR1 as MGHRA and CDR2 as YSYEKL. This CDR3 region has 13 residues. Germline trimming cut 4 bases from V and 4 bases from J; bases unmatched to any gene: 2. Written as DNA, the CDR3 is TGCGCCAGCAGCCGAGGGGGCCCAGATACGCAGTATTTT. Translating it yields CASSRGGPDTQYF.

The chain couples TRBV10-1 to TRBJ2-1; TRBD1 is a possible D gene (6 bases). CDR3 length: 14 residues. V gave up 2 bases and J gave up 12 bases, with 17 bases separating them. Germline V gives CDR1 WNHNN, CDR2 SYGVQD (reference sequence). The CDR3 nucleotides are TGCGCCAGCAGTGAGGCCCCAACAGGGTCAGGGCAGTTCTTC. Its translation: CASSEAPTGSGQFF.

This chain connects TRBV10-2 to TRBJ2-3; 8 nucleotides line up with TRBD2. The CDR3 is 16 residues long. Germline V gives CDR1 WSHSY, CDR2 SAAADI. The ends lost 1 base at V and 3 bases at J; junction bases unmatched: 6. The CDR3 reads CASSEFGTSGTDTQYF. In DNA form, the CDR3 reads TGCGCCAGCAGTGAGTTCGGGACTAGTGGTACAGATACGCAGTATTTT.

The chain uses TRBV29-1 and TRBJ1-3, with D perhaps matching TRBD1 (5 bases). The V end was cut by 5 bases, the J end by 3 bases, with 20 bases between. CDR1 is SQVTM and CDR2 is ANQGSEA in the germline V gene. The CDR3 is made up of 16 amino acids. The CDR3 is CSVSTTRQSLGNTIYF. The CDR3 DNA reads TGCAGCGTTTCTACAACGAGACAGAGCCTTGGAAACACCATATATTTT.

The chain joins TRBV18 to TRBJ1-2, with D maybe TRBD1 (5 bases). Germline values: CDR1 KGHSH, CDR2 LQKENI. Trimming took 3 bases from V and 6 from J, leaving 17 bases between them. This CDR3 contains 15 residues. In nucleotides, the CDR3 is TGTGCCAGCTCACCTGTCACAGGAAGAGAGAATGGCTACACCTTC. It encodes CASSPVTGRENGYTF.

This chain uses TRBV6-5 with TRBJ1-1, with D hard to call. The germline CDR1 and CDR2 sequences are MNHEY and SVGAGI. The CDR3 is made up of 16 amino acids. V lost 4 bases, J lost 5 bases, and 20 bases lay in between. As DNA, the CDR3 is TGTGCCAGCAGTTTTGGGAGCCCCCTACCTCGGACTGAAGCTTTCTTT. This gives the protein CASSFGSPLPRTEAFF.

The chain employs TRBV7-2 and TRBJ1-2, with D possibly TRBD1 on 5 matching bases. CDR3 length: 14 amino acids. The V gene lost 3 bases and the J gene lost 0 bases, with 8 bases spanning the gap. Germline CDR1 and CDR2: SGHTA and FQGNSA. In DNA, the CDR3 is TGTGCCAGCAGCTTCAGGGATCCTAACTATGGCTACACCTTC. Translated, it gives CASSFRDPNYGYTF.

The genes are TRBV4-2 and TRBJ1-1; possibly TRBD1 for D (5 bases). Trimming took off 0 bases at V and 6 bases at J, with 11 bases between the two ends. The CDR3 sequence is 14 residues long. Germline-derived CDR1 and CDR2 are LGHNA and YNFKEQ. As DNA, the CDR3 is TGTGCCAGCAGCCAAGATAGGGGCAGGGCTGAAGCTTTCTTT. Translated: CASSQDRGRAEAFF.

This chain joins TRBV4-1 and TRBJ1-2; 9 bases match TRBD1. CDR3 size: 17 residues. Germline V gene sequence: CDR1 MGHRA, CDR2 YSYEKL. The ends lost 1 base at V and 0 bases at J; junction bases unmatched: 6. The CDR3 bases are TGCGCCAGCAGCCAAGTAATAGGGACAGGGACTAACTATGGCTACACCTTC. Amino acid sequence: CASSQVIGTGTNYGYTF.

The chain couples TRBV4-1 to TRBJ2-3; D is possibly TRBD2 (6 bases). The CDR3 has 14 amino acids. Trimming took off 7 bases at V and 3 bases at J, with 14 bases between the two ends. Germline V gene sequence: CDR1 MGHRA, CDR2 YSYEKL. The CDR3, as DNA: TGCGCCAGCACCACCGGGGGAGGAACAGATACGCAGTATTTT. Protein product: CASTTGGGTDTQYF.

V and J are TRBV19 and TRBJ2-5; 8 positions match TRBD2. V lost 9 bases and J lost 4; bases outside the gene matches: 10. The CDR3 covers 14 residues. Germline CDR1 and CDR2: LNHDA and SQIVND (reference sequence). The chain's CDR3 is CASKLREGPETQYF. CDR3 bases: TGTGCCAGCAAGCTCCGGGAGGGGCCAGAGACCCAGTACTTC.

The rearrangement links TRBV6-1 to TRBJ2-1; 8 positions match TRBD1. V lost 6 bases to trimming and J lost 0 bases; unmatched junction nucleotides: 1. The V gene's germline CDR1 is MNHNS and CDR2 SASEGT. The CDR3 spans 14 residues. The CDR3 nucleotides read TGTGCCAGCAGGGACAGGGACTCCTACAATGAGCAGTTCTTC. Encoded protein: CASRDRDSYNEQFF.

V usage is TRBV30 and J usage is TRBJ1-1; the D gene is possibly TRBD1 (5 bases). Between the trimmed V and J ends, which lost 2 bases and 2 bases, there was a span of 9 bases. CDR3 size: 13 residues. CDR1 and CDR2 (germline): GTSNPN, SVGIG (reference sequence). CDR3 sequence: CAWSHDSNTEAFF. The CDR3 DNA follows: TGTGCCTGGAGTCACGACAGCAACACTGAAGCTTTCTTT.